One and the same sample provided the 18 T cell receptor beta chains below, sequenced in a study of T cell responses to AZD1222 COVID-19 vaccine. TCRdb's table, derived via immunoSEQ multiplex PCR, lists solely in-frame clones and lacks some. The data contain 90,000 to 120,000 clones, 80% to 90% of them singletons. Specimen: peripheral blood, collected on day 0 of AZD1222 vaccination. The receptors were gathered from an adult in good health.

DNA for the CDR3: TGCAGTGCTAGTGGGGCGGGGCAGGGGAATCAGCCCCAGCATTTT. This codes for CSASGAGQGNQPQHF. This chain uses TRBV20-1 with TRBJ1-5; D possibly corresponds to TRBD1 (6 bases). CDR3 length: 15 residues. V was trimmed by 3 bases and J by 4 bases, leaving 16 bases between them. Germline V lookup: CDR1 DFQATT, CDR2 SNEGSKA (reference sequence).

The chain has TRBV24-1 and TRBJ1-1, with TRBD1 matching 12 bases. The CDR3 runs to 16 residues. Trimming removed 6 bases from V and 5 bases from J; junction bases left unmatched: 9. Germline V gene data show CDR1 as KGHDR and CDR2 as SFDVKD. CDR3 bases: TGTGCCACCAGTCCTCCCGGGGACAGGGGGCTTACTGAAGCTTTCTTT. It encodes CATSPPGDRGLTEAFF.

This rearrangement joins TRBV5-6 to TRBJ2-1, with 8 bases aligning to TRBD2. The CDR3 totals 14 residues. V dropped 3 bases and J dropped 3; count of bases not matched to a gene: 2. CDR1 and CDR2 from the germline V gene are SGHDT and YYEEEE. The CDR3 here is CASSYTSGYNEQFF. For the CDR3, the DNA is TGTGCCAGCAGCTATACTAGCGGCTACAATGAGCAGTTCTTC. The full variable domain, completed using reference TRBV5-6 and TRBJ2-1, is DAGVTQSPTHLIKTRGQQVTLRCSPKSGHDTVSWYQQALGQGPQFIFQYYEEEERQRGNFPDRFSGHQFPNYSSELNVNALLLGDSALYLCASSYTSGYNEQFFGPGTRLTVL.

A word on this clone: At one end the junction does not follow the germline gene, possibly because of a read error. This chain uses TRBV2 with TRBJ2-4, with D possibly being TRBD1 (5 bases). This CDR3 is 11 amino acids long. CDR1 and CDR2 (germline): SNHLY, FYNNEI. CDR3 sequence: CASRDKSIQYF. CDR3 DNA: TGTGCCAGCAGGGACAAAAGCATTCAGTACTTC.

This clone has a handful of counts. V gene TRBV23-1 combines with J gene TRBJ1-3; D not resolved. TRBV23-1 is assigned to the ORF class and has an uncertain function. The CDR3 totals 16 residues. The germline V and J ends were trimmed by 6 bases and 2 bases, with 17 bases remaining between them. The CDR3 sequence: CASSSGPSGPGNTIYF. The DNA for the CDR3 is TGCGCCAGCAGCTCCGGGCCATCCGGGCCTGGAAACACCATATATTTT.

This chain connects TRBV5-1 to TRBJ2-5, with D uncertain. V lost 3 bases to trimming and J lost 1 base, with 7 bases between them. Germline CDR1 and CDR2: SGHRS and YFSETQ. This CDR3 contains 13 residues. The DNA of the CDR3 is TGCGCCAGCAGCTCTGGGTCCCAAGAGACCCAGTACTTC. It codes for CASSSGSQETQYF.

The CDR3 here is CASSDPLGSRDGDAFF. In nucleotides, the CDR3 is TGTGCCAGTAGTGACCCATTAGGGAGCCGGGACGGTGACGCTTTCTTT. The chain combines TRBV19 with TRBJ1-1; TRBD1 is a possible D gene (5 bases). The CDR3 is 16 amino acids. V lost 5 bases, J lost 11 bases, and 27 bases lay in between. From germline, CDR1 is LNHDA and CDR2 SQIVND (reference sequence).

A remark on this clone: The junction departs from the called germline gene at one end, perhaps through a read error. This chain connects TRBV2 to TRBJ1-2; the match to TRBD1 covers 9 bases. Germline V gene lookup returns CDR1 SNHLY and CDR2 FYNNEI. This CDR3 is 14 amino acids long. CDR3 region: CASSEGQGRPSQPF. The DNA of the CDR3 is TGTGCCAGCAGTGAGGGACAGGGCCGACCATCCCAGCCCTTC.

CDR3: CASSPMGMNTEAFF. The CDR3 nucleotides read TGCGCCAGCAGCCCCATGGGGATGAACACTGAAGCTTTCTTT. V and J are TRBV5-1 and TRBJ1-1, with D hard to call. Trimming pared 4 bases from V and 0 bases from J, leaving 10 bases between. The germline gives CDR1 SGHRS, CDR2 YFSETQ. This CDR3 contains 14 residues. The variable domain in full, completed from reference TRBV5-1 and TRBJ1-1, reads KAGVTQTPRYLIKTRGQQVTLSCSPISGHRSVSWYQQTPGQGLQFLFEYFSETQRNKGNFPGRFSGRQFSNSRSEMNVSTLELGDSALYLCASSPMGMNTEAFFGQGTRLTVV.

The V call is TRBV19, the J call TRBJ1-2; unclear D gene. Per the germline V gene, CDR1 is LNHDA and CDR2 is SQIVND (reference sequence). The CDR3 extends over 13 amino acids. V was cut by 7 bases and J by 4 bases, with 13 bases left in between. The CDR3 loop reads CASTRGPVYGYTF. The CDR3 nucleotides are TGTGCCAGTACCCGTGGGCCAGTCTATGGCTACACCTTC.

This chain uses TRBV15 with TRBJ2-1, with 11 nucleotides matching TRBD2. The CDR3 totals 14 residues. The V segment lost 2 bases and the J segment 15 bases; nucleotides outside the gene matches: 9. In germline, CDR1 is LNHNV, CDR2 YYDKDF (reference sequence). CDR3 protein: CATSRPILAGVPFF. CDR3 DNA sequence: TGTGCCACCAGCAGACCCATACTAGCGGGAGTGCCGTTCTTC. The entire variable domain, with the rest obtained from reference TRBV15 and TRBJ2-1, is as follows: DAMVIQNPRYQVTQFGKPVTLSCSQTLNHNVMYWYQQKSSQAPKLLFHYYDKDFNNEADTPDNFQSRRPNTSFCFLDIRSPGLGDTAMYLCATSRPILAGVPFFGPGTRLTVL.

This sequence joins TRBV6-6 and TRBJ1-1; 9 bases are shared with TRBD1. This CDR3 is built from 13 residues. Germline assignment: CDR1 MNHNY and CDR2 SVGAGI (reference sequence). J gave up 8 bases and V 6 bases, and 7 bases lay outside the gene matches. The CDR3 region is CASSDRGRLEAFF. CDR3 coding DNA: TGTGCCAGCAGCGACAGGGGGAGACTGGAAGCTTTCTTT.

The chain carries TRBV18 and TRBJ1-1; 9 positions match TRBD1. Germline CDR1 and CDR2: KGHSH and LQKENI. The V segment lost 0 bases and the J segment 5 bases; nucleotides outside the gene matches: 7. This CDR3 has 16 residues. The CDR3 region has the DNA TGTGCCAGCTCACCACCCCGCTCCGGGACAGGGACTGAAGCTTTCTTT. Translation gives CASSPPRSGTGTEAFF.

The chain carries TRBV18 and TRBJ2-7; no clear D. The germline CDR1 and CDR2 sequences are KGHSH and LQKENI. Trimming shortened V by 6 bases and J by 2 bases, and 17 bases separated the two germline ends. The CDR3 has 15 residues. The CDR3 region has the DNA TGTGCCAGCTCCCCGACGGACGGAACGACCTACGAGCAGTACTTC. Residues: CASSPTDGTTYEQYF.

This CDR3 is CASSISAGGFSPLHF. The CDR3 nucleotides read TGTGCCAGTAGTATCTCGGCAGGGGGCTTTTCACCCCTCCACTTT. The chain employs TRBV19 and TRBJ1-6, with TRBD1 matching over 8 bases. V was clipped by 3 bases and J by 9 bases; unmatched bases: 7. This CDR3 spans 15 amino acids. Germline assignment: CDR1 LNHDA and CDR2 SQIVND (reference sequence).

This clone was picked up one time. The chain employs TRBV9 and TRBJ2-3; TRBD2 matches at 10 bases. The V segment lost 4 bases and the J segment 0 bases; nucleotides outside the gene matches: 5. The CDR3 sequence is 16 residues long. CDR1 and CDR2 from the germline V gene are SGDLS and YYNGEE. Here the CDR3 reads CASSQLAGTSTDTQYF. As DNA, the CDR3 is TGTGCCAGCAGCCAACTAGCGGGAACTAGCACAGATACGCAGTATTTT.

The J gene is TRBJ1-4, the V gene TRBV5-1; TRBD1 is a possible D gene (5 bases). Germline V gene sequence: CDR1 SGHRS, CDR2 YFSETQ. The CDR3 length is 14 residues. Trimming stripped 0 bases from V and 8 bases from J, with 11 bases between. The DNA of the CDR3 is TGCGCCAGCAGCTTGGGGGGACTCGGAGAAAAACTGTTTTTT. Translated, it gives CASSLGGLGEKLFF.

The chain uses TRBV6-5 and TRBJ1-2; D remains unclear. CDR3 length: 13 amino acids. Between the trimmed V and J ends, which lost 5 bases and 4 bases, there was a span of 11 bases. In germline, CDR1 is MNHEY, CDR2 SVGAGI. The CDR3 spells CASSKSGSYGYTF. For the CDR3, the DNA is TGTGCCAGCAGTAAATCAGGAAGCTATGGCTACACCTTC.